These T cell receptor beta chains were read from a single sample in a study of shared clonotypes between healthy human individuals. TCRdb's copy holds only in-frame clones and misses some; the assay was immunoSEQ multiplex PCR. The profile shows about 2.1 million clones, around 93% of them singletons. Sequencing was performed on naive CD8+ T cells from PBMCs. These receptors were taken from a man aged 18 to 30 in good health. Some clones in this sample may be carry-over from other donors' samples. Each CDR3 is given without its conserved first and last residue.

TRBV27	TRBJ2-7	ASSTRIGGSYEQY
TRBV7-6	TRBJ2-2	ASSRSAGELF
TRBV5-4	TRBJ1-1	ASSDGQGNTEAF
TRBV12-1	TRBJ2-7	ASSLEYEQY
TRBV7-8	TRBJ1-5	ASSTTGTDNQPQH
TRBV4-2	TRBJ2-1	ASSQGLAGGIEQF
TRBV7-8	TRBJ2-5	ASSLGGGQETQY
TRBV9	TRBJ2-7	ASSVGDSGGSYEQY
TRBV27	TRBJ2-5	ASSKRGANAEQY
TRBV28	TRBJ2-1	ASSFPPWTGYNEQF
TRBV9	TRBJ2-2	ASSVEGGLNTGELF
TRBV28	TRBJ1-5	ASSFGEDQLYNQPQH
TRBV7-6	TRBJ2-7	ASSPPFGRASNEQY
TRBV9	TRBJ1-1	ASSAYLGQNTEAF
TRBV5-5	TRBJ1-2	ASSLGEINYGYT
TRBV19	TRBJ2-1	ASSIFETTYNEQF
TRBV5-6	TRBJ2-7	ASSPTGSSYEQY
TRBV7-6	TRBJ2-7	ASSAGGVEQY
TRBV11-2	TRBJ2-7	ASRPTSAISYEQY
TRBV27	TRBJ2-1	ASSPTSSNEQF
TRBV27	TRBJ2-1	ASSLKGNEQF
TRBV27	TRBJ1-5	ATGNRGGQPQH
TRBV28	TRBJ2-7	ASSSLTSGSLSYEQY
TRBV28	TRBJ1-5	ASSSENQPQH
TRBV11-3	TRBJ1-1	ASSQVPGATEAF
TRBV19	TRBJ2-3	ASSPLRLEYHTQY
TRBV7-9	TRBJ1-1	ASSDPGGDTEAF
TRBV28	TRBJ2-1	ASWSPGQGTPREAYNEQF
TRBV19	TRBJ2-1	ASSIVGNRYNEQF
TRBV7-3	TRBJ2-1	ASSAGTATEQF
TRBV28	TRBJ2-7	ASAGRGTYEQY
TRBV7-6	TRBJ2-5	ASSLDRGQQTQY
TRBV13	TRBJ2-3	ASSSERGRADTQY
TRBV18	TRBJ1-1	ASSPRHTEAF
TRBV6-5	TRBJ1-2	ASSLTRTGKYGYT
TRBV7-9	TRBJ1-2	ASSGGQGTIYGYT
TRBV7-9	TRBJ2-1	ASSPPDRADNEQF
TRBV6-5	TRBJ1-1	ATLSPVEAF
TRBV6-5	TRBJ2-7	ASSYKEGIYEQY
TRBV30	TRBJ2-7	AWGPLAWGYEQY
TRBV7-8	TRBJ1-2	ASSLARTAYGYT
TRBV27	TRBJ2-1	ASRLAGEGYNEQF
TRBV30	TRBJ1-2	AWSVQSYGYT
TRBV27	TRBJ2-1	ASSVRGSYNEQF
TRBV4-1	TRBJ2-7	ASSQELAVIYEQY
TRBV30	TRBJ2-7	AWRQGVREQY
TRBV2	TRBJ1-1	ASSEWPGAEAF
TRBV5-4	TRBJ2-3	ASSLAQRKTDTQY
TRBV9	TRBJ2-7	ASSGDRAYEQY
TRBV7-3	TRBJ2-1	ASSNMGSSYNEQF
TRBV9	TRBJ2-5	ASSVGLASAETQY
TRBV5-1	TRBJ2-7	ASSLEGRGIAYEQY
TRBV7-9	TRBJ2-3	ASSLGPSALPWSDTQY
TRBV27	TRBJ1-2	ASSFSKGEVDYGYT